Listed below are T cell receptor beta chains from one sample, sequenced in a study of shared clonotypes between healthy human individuals. TCRdb keeps only in-frame clones here, not all; method: immunoSEQ multiplex PCR. The profile shows about 1.5 million clones, 95% to 99% of them singletons. Sequencing used naive CD4+ T cells sorted from blood. These TCRs come from a man aged 30-40 years in good health. The CDR3 runs from the conserved cysteine through the conserved F or W. Each record gives: CDR3 protein, CDR3 DNA, clone size, J gene, D gene, V gene. A D gene is named only where the DNA matches it firmly. The size of a clone is reported for some rows only, either as once, few or many, or as a class for expanded clones.

CDR3aa: CASRTEETQYF
CDR3nt: TGCGCCAGCCGGACAGAGGAGACCCAGTACTTC
abundance: -
j_gene: TRBJ2-5
d_gene: -
v_gene: TRBV10-2

CDR3aa: CASERTGNTEAFF
CDR3nt: TGTGCCAGCGAAAGGACAGGGAACACTGAAGCTTTCTTT
abundance: -
j_gene: TRBJ1-1
d_gene: TRBD1
v_gene: TRBV5-4

CDR3aa: CASSPTATGGLETQYF
CDR3nt: TGTGCCAGCTCACCAACAGCCACAGGGGGACTAGAGACCCAGTACTTC
abundance: -
j_gene: TRBJ2-5
d_gene: TRBD1
v_gene: TRBV18

CDR3aa: CASSPPDGRNQPQHF
CDR3nt: TGTGCCAGCTCACCGCCGGACGGCCGCAATCAGCCCCAGCATTTT
abundance: -
j_gene: TRBJ1-5
d_gene: -
v_gene: TRBV18

CDR3aa: CASSQDSASQPQHF
CDR3nt: TGCGCCAGCAGCCAGGACAGCGCCTCTCAGCCCCAGCATTTT
abundance: -
j_gene: TRBJ1-5
d_gene: -
v_gene: TRBV4-1

CDR3aa: CASNPGGPSTDTQYF
CDR3nt: TGTGCCAGTAACCCCGGGGGCCCGAGCACAGATACGCAGTATTTT
abundance: -
j_gene: TRBJ2-3
d_gene: -
v_gene: TRBV19

CDR3aa: CASSSHGNYEQYF
CDR3nt: TGTGCCAGCAGTTCTCACGGAAACTACGAGCAGTACTTC
abundance: -
j_gene: TRBJ2-7
d_gene: -
v_gene: TRBV27

CDR3aa: CASSYGTLSETQYF
CDR3nt: TGTGCCAGCAGTTACGGGACACTAAGCGAGACCCAGTACTTC
abundance: -
j_gene: TRBJ2-5
d_gene: -
v_gene: TRBV6-6

CDR3aa: CASRQDRPYEQYF
CDR3nt: TGTGCCAGCAGACAGGACCGGCCCTACGAGCAGTACTTC
abundance: -
j_gene: TRBJ2-7
d_gene: -
v_gene: TRBV2

CDR3aa: CASSLFPSRISWGGEQYF
CDR3nt: TGTGCCAGCAGTTTATTCCCTAGCCGTATCTCCTGGGGTGGCGAGCAGTACTTC
abundance: -
j_gene: TRBJ2-7
d_gene: -
v_gene: TRBV27

CDR3aa: CASSLNIGNTIYF
CDR3nt: TGCGCCAGCAGCTTGAATATCGGAAACACCATATATTTT
abundance: -
j_gene: TRBJ1-3
d_gene: -
v_gene: TRBV5-1

CDR3aa: CASRPGTATYEQYF
CDR3nt: TGTGCCAGTAGGCCCGGGACGGCCACCTACGAGCAGTACTTC
abundance: -
j_gene: TRBJ2-7
d_gene: -
v_gene: TRBV19

CDR3aa: CASRGAKGLFF
CDR3nt: TGCGCCAGCCGGGGTGCAAAGGGACTGTTTTTT
abundance: -
j_gene: TRBJ1-4
d_gene: -
v_gene: TRBV10-2

CDR3aa: CASSPAQETQYF
CDR3nt: TGTGCCAGCTCACCCGCGCAAGAGACCCAGTACTTC
abundance: -
j_gene: TRBJ2-5
d_gene: -
v_gene: TRBV18

CDR3aa: CASSLVSLSGANVLTF
CDR3nt: TGCGCCAGCAGCTTGGTGTCACTCTCTGGGGCCAACGTCCTGACTTTC
abundance: -
j_gene: TRBJ2-6
d_gene: -
v_gene: TRBV5-1

CDR3aa: CASSYSGKAFF
CDR3nt: TGTGCCAGCAGTTACTCTGGGAAAGCTTTCTTT
abundance: -
j_gene: TRBJ1-1
d_gene: -
v_gene: TRBV6-6

CDR3aa: CASSPRESEQFF
CDR3nt: TGTGCCAGCTCACCGCGTGAATCCGAGCAGTTCTTC
abundance: -
j_gene: TRBJ2-1
d_gene: -
v_gene: TRBV18

CDR3aa: CASSLQVGTGTGELFF
CDR3nt: TGTGCCAGCAGCTTACAAGTGGGGACAGGGACCGGGGAGCTGTTTTTT
abundance: -
j_gene: TRBJ2-2
d_gene: TRBD1
v_gene: TRBV13

CDR3aa: CASRRDQETQYF
CDR3nt: TGTGCCAGCAGAAGGGATCAAGAGACCCAGTACTTC
abundance: once
j_gene: TRBJ2-5
d_gene: -
v_gene: TRBV5-4

CDR3aa: CASSFNWGYTQYF
CDR3nt: TGTGCCAGCAGTTTTAACTGGGGCTATACGCAGTATTTT
abundance: -
j_gene: TRBJ2-3
d_gene: -
v_gene: TRBV28

CDR3aa: CASSSPGTSDILPGEQYF
CDR3nt: TGTGCCAGCAGTTCTCCCGGGACTAGCGACATCCTACCCGGCGAGCAGTACTTC
abundance: -
j_gene: TRBJ2-7
d_gene: TRBD2
v_gene: TRBV28

CDR3aa: CASSFDPYEQYF
CDR3nt: TGTGCCAGCAGCTTCGATCCCTACGAGCAGTACTTC
abundance: -
j_gene: TRBJ2-7
d_gene: -
v_gene: TRBV5-6

CDR3aa: CASRGTGEVYNEQFF
CDR3nt: TGTGCCAGCAGAGGGACAGGGGAGGTCTACAATGAGCAGTTCTTC
abundance: -
j_gene: TRBJ2-1
d_gene: -
v_gene: TRBV21-1

CDR3aa: CASSRQGPSYEQYF
CDR3nt: TGTGCCAGTAGCAGACAGGGTCCCTCCTACGAGCAGTACTTC
abundance: -
j_gene: TRBJ2-7
d_gene: TRBD1
v_gene: TRBV19

CDR3aa: CASSIGQGDSYEQYF
CDR3nt: TGTGCCAGTAGTATTGGCCAGGGAGACTCCTACGAGCAGTACTTC
abundance: -
j_gene: TRBJ2-7
d_gene: -
v_gene: TRBV19

CDR3aa: CASSLGSPVGPRAFF
CDR3nt: TGTGCCAGCAGCTTGGGTAGTCCGGTCGGGCCAAGAGCTTTCTTT
abundance: -
j_gene: TRBJ1-1
d_gene: -
v_gene: TRBV5-5

CDR3aa: CASSTGRPSGANVLTF
CDR3nt: TGTGCCAGCAGCACGGGACGGCCCTCTGGGGCCAACGTCCTGACTTTC
abundance: -
j_gene: TRBJ2-6
d_gene: -
v_gene: TRBV5-5

CDR3aa: CASSFGWGLGNTIYF
CDR3nt: TGTGCCAGCAGTTTTGGGTGGGGGCTAGGAAACACCATATATTTT
abundance: -
j_gene: TRBJ1-3
d_gene: -
v_gene: TRBV28

CDR3aa: CAISDGQAANYGYTF
CDR3nt: TGTGCCATCAGTGATGGACAGGCCGCTAACTATGGCTACACCTTC
abundance: -
j_gene: TRBJ1-2
d_gene: TRBD1
v_gene: TRBV10-3

CDR3aa: CASSAQPEWGDNEQFF
CDR3nt: TGTGCCAGCAGCGCACAGCCGGAGTGGGGAGACAATGAGCAGTTCTTC
abundance: once
j_gene: TRBJ2-1
d_gene: -
v_gene: TRBV9

CDR3aa: CATMDRHITDTQYF
CDR3nt: TGTGCCACCATGGACAGGCACATCACAGATACGCAGTATTTT
abundance: once
j_gene: TRBJ2-3
d_gene: TRBD1
v_gene: TRBV19

CDR3aa: CASSLWGLRTKSNQPQHF
CDR3nt: TGTGCCAGCAGTTTATGGGGCCTAAGGACCAAGAGCAATCAGCCCCAGCATTTT
abundance: -
j_gene: TRBJ1-5
d_gene: -
v_gene: TRBV28

CDR3aa: CSVEVGGRGDTQYF
CDR3nt: TGCAGCGTTGAGGTGGGCGGGAGGGGAGATACGCAGTATTTT
abundance: -
j_gene: TRBJ2-3
d_gene: TRBD2
v_gene: TRBV29-1

CDR3aa: CASSFGGGTDTQYF
CDR3nt: TGTGCCAGCAGCTTCGGCGGAGGCACAGATACGCAGTATTTT
abundance: -
j_gene: TRBJ2-3
d_gene: -
v_gene: TRBV11-3

CDR3aa: CASSVVSGDGYTF
CDR3nt: TGTGCCAGCAGCGTAGTTTCAGGGGATGGCTACACCTTC
abundance: -
j_gene: TRBJ1-2
d_gene: -
v_gene: TRBV9

CDR3aa: CASSLTRLAQETQYF
CDR3nt: TGTGCCAGCAGCTTGACCCGCTTGGCCCAAGAGACCCAGTACTTC
abundance: -
j_gene: TRBJ2-5
d_gene: -
v_gene: TRBV7-6

CDR3aa: CASSQDGTRTGELFF
CDR3nt: TGCGCCAGCAGCCAAGATGGGACTAGGACCGGGGAGCTGTTTTTT
abundance: -
j_gene: TRBJ2-2
d_gene: TRBD2
v_gene: TRBV4-1

CDR3aa: CASSLAGLAETGELFF
CDR3nt: TGTGCCAGCAGCTTAGCGGGACTAGCGGAAACCGGGGAGCTGTTTTTT
abundance: -
j_gene: TRBJ2-2
d_gene: TRBD2
v_gene: TRBV7-8

CDR3aa: CASSPQVGIWRDRSYEQYF
CDR3nt: TGTGCCAGCTCACCACAGGTAGGGATATGGAGGGATAGGTCCTACGAGCAGTACTTC
abundance: -
j_gene: TRBJ2-7
d_gene: -
v_gene: TRBV18

CDR3aa: CASSLGTSFEQYF
CDR3nt: TGTGCCAGCAGTTTAGGGACTAGCTTCGAGCAGTACTTC
abundance: -
j_gene: TRBJ2-7
d_gene: TRBD2
v_gene: TRBV27

CDR3aa: CASSAQTLPSYEQYF
CDR3nt: TGTGCCAGCAGCGCCCAGACCCTACCATCCTACGAGCAGTACTTC
abundance: -
j_gene: TRBJ2-7
d_gene: -
v_gene: TRBV5-4

CDR3aa: CASSPGQSYNEQFF
CDR3nt: TGTGCCAGCAGCCCAGGACAAAGCTACAATGAGCAGTTCTTC
abundance: -
j_gene: TRBJ2-1
d_gene: -
v_gene: TRBV9